This entry lists 23 T cell receptor beta chains sequenced from one sample in a study of CD8 T cells in ankylosing spondylitis. Study-wide results and limits: Within ankylosing spondylitis blood, a TCR beta motif made up of under 10 highly homologous variants appeared to be characteristic.

TCRdb fed the 5' RACE reads into MiXCR, producing one record per CDR3 protein. The sample records roughly 350,000 distinct CDR3 sequences, 7.5% to 9% being singletons. Their recognized antigens are unknown. The sample consisted of blood, either unsorted or a sorted T cell fraction (not recorded which). The source of these receptors is a male donor with ankylosing spondylitis.

This clonotype came up once. Just one base apart from a much larger clone, this may be a read error. The V gene is TRBV29-1, the J gene TRBJ1-1; 7 bases map to TRBD1. This CDR3 has 14 amino acids. The V gene's germline CDR1 is SQVTM and CDR2 ANQGSEA. The CDR3 loop is CGIETGTANTEAFF. CDR3 sequence (DNA): TGCGGCATCGAGACCGGGACAGCAAACACTGAAGCTTTCTTT.

The V and J genes are TRBV27 and TRBJ2-1; D not resolved. Germline V lookup: CDR1 MNHEY, CDR2 SMNVEV (reference sequence). Trimming removed 1 base at V and 0 bases at J, with 4 bases between. CDR3 length: 14 residues. The DNA for the CDR3 is TGTGCCAGCAGTTTATTTGACTCCTACAATGAGCAGTTCTTC. It yields the protein CASSLFDSYNEQFF.

The V gene is TRBV13, the J gene TRBJ1-5, with D uncertain. The CDR3 contains 16 residues. V lost 4 bases and J lost 0, with 13 bases in between. The germline CDR1 and CDR2 sequences are PRHDT and FYEKMQ (reference sequence). This CDR3 reads CASSSRSAPSNQPQHF. Written as DNA, the CDR3 is TGTGCCAGCAGCTCTCGCTCTGCCCCTAGCAATCAGCCCCAGCATTTT.

The CDR3 here is CASSLTGTGYGGELFF. The CDR3 DNA is TGCGCCAGCAGCTTAACCGGGACAGGGTATGGCGGGGAGCTGTTTTTT. The V call is TRBV5-1, the J call TRBJ2-2, with 9 bases lining up with TRBD1. V was pared by 2 bases and J by 7 bases, with 9 bases of the junction left unmatched. CDR3 length: 16 residues. Germline V gene sequence: CDR1 SGHRS, CDR2 YFSETQ. The whole variable domain, filled in from reference TRBV5-1 and TRBJ2-2, reads KAGVTQTPRYLIKTRGQQVTLSCSPISGHRSVSWYQQTPGQGLQFLFEYFSETQRNKGNFPGRFSGRQFSNSRSEMNVSTLELGDSALYLCASSLTGTGYGGELFFGEGSRLTVL.

The V call is TRBV5-6, the J call TRBJ2-7; 12 bases agree with TRBD1. The trim removed 0 bases at V and 7 bases at J, leaving 5 bases unmatched. Germline values: CDR1 SGHDT, CDR2 YYEEEE. The CDR3 contains 15 residues. The CDR3 DNA reads as TGTGCCAGCAGCTTGGCCGGGACAGGGGGCTGGGAGCAGTACTTC. Protein: CASSLAGTGGWEQYF.

This clonotype was counted a few times. The chain links TRBV13 to TRBJ1-6, with 7 bases that match TRBD1. This CDR3 spans 14 amino acids. The V segment lost 2 bases and the J segment 8 bases; nucleotides outside the gene matches: 3. The germline gives CDR1 PRHDT, CDR2 FYEKMQ (reference sequence). CDR3 protein: CASSLRDRDSPLHF. In nucleotides, the CDR3 is TGTGCCAGCAGCTTACGAGACAGGGATTCACCCCTCCACTTT.

This clonotype was seen many times. V gene TRBV29-1 combines with J gene TRBJ2-3; D is possibly TRBD1 (6 bases). The CDR3 runs 14 residues. Trimming removed 7 bases at V and 0 bases at J, with 14 bases between. Germline CDR1 is SQVTM and CDR2 is ANQGSEA. For the CDR3, the DNA is TGCAGCGCGAGGACAGTTACTAGCACAGATACGCAGTATTTT. Protein: CSARTVTSTDTQYF.

The chain has TRBV20-1 and TRBJ2-5, with 11 bases fitting TRBD2. The CDR3 runs 14 residues. Per germline, CDR1 DFQATT and CDR2 SNEGSKA (reference sequence). V lost 3 bases to trimming and J lost 2 bases; unmatched junction nucleotides: 2. The CDR3 DNA sequence: TGCAGTGCTAGCCGACTAGCGGGGCAAGAGACCCAGTACTTC. It is translated as CSASRLAGQETQYF.

There are a few counts of this clonotype. J is TRBJ1-3 and V is TRBV20-1; a possible D gene is TRBD1 (6 bases). Trimming took off 6 bases at V and 0 bases at J, with 24 bases between the two ends. The CDR3 totals 18 residues. CDR1 and CDR2 from the germline V gene are DFQATT and SNEGSKA (reference sequence). CDR3 region: CSAPNDRTERLSGNTIYF. The CDR3 bases are TGCAGTGCACCGAACGACCGGACAGAGCGCCTCTCTGGAAACACCATATATTTT.

This clonotype has ten or more counts. V is TRBV12-3 or TRBV12-4 and J is TRBJ2-1; possible D gene TRBD1, 5 bases. Trimming cost V 3 bases and J 1 base, with 10 bases left between them. The length of the CDR3 is 15 residues. CDR3: CASSFWAGSYNEQFF. CDR3 DNA: TGTGCCAGCAGTTTTTGGGCAGGGTCCTACAATGAGCAGTTCTTC.

The V and J genes are TRBV12-3 or TRBV12-4 and TRBJ2-6; TRBD2 is a possible D gene (5 bases). V was shortened by 11 bases and J by 2 bases, with 10 bases between the two germline ends. The CDR3 is 13 amino acids. The CDR3 bases are TGTGCCGTCCTGAGGGCTGGGGCCAACGTCCTGACTTTC. Protein sequence: CAVLRAGANVLTF.

This clonotype was observed many times. The rearrangement links TRBV20-1 to TRBJ1-5; the D is unclear. V lost 1 base and J 1 base, leaving 14 bases between the germline ends. Germline loops: CDR1 DFQATT, CDR2 SNEGSKA (reference sequence). The CDR3 contains 16 residues. The DNA of the CDR3 is TGCAGTGCTAGAGTCCCCCCGGGCGGAAGCAATCAGCCCCAGCATTTT. As protein: CSARVPPGGSNQPQHF.

The chain employs TRBV25-1 and TRBJ2-7; weak D call: TRBD2 (6 bases). Deletions cut 5 bases from V and 3 bases from J, with 14 bases between. There are 14 residues in the CDR3. CDR1 and CDR2 from the germline V gene are MGHDK and SYGVNS. The CDR3 spells CASSKRDGGYEQYF. For the CDR3, the DNA is TGTGCCAGCAGTAAACGGGACGGGGGCTACGAGCAGTACTTC.

The chain uses TRBV5-4 and TRBJ2-5; 7 nucleotides line up with TRBD2. V lost 4 bases to trimming and J lost 2 bases; unmatched junction nucleotides: 8. The CDR3 is 15 amino acids. Germline-derived CDR1 and CDR2 are SGHNT and YYREEE (reference sequence). The DNA for the CDR3 is TGTGCCAGCAGCCCTAGGGAGGGCGTACAAGAGACCCAGTACTTC. Amino acid sequence: CASSPREGVQETQYF. Complete variable domain (other parts from reference TRBV5-4 and TRBJ2-5): ETGVTQSPTHLIKTRGQQVTLRCSSQSGHNTVSWYQQALGQGPQFIFQYYREEENGRGNFPPRFSGLQFPNYSSELNVNALELDDSALYLCASSPREGVQETQYFGPGTRLLVL.

The table lists this clonotype with a few counts. The genes are TRBV11-1 and TRBJ2-1; 7 positions match TRBD1. The V gene's germline CDR1 is SGHAT and CDR2 FQDESV (reference sequence). The CDR3 extends over 19 amino acids. V dropped 0 bases and J dropped 0; count of bases not matched to a gene: 11. The chain's CDR3 is CASSLANPGTASSYNEQFF. The CDR3 bases are TGTGCCAGCAGCTTAGCGAACCCCGGGACAGCCAGCTCCTACAATGAGCAGTTCTTC. Full variable domain (missing parts from reference TRBV11-1 and TRBJ2-1): EAEVAQSPRYKITEKSQAVAFWCDPISGHATLYWYRQILGQGPELLVQFQDESVVDDSQLPKDRFSAERLKGVDSTLKIQPAELGDSAMYLCASSLANPGTASSYNEQFFGPGTRLTVL.

The chain recombines TRBV29-1 with TRBJ2-5, with 10 bases aligning to TRBD2. Germline trimming cut 6 bases from V and 2 bases from J; bases unmatched to any gene: 12. The CDR3 has 16 amino acids. Looked up from germline, CDR1 is SQVTM and CDR2 is ANQGSEA. In DNA, the CDR3 is TGCAGCGTCCCGACTACTAGCGGGACTTTGCAAGAGACCCAGTACTTC. This translates into CSVPTTSGTLQETQYF.

The chain joins TRBV29-1 to TRBJ2-5, with TRBD2 identical over 9 bases. J lost 7 bases, V lost 7 bases, and 22 bases had no gene match. Germline V gene sequence: CDR1 SQVTM, CDR2 ANQGSEA. The CDR3 runs 17 residues. CDR3 amino acids: CSAPRGRFSGSLGTQYF. The CDR3 DNA reads TGCAGCGCTCCGAGGGGCCGATTTAGCGGGAGCCTTGGGACCCAGTACTTC.

In this sample, this clonotype turned up many times. This chain's CDR3 is CASSKRTGDTGELFF. The DNA of the CDR3 is TGTGCCAGCAGTAAACGGACAGGAGACACCGGGGAGCTGTTTTTT. The chain joins TRBV25-1 to TRBJ2-2, with 7 bases fitting TRBD1. Trimming took 5 bases from V and 3 from J; bases not matched to a gene: 6. The CDR3 is 15 residues long. CDR1 is MGHDK, CDR2 SYGVNS, per germline.

This clonotype has a count of ten or more. The chain is built from TRBV6-1 and TRBJ1-6; 7 bases line up with TRBD1. Germline trimming cut 6 bases from V and 10 bases from J; bases unmatched to any gene: 12. Germline assignment: CDR1 MNHNS and CDR2 SASEGT. The CDR3 has 15 amino acids. The CDR3, as DNA: TGTGCCAGCAGCCCCCAGGGGGTAATGGGATCACCCCTCCACTTT. It codes for CASSPQGVMGSPLHF.

This sequence joins TRBV6-2 or TRBV6-3 and TRBJ2-1; D is possibly TRBD1 (7 bases). V was cut by 0 bases and J by 4 bases, with 16 bases left in between. The CDR3 totals 17 residues. In germline, CDR1 is MNHEY, CDR2 SVGEGT. CDR3 protein: CASSYSERQGLYNEQFF. As DNA, the CDR3 is TGTGCCAGCAGTTACTCGGAGCGACAGGGACTTTACAATGAGCAGTTCTTC.

Ten or more counts support this clonotype. The chain links TRBV28 to TRBJ2-7; perhaps TRBD2 as D (7 bases). Germline CDR1 and CDR2: MDHEN and SYDVKM. This CDR3 is 14 amino acids long. With 3 bases removed from V and 4 bases from J, the gap between germline ends came to 13 bases. CDR3 residues: CASSFGGLGYEQYF. CDR3 sequence (DNA): TGTGCCAGCAGTTTCGGGGGGCTGGGGTACGAGCAGTACTTC.

The rearrangement uses TRBV27 and TRBJ2-5; TRBD1 matches at 8 bases. V shed 5 bases and J 5 bases; nucleotides not matched to a gene: 10. CDR1 MNHEY and CDR2 SMNVEV come from the germline V gene (reference sequence). The CDR3 consists of 15 residues. CDR3 nucleotides: TGTGCCAGCAGTGATGGGACAGGCCTAGAGGAGACCCAGTACTTC. It encodes CASSDGTGLEETQYF.

The V call is TRBV6-1, the J call TRBJ1-5; no definite D call. Between the trimmed V and J ends, which lost 7 bases and 2 bases, there was a span of 12 bases. The CDR3 is made up of 14 amino acids. Germline V gives CDR1 MNHNS, CDR2 SASEGT. DNA for the CDR3: TGTGCCAGCACCAGCACGGGAGGCAATCAGCCCCAGCATTTT. It specifies CASTSTGGNQPQHF.